This T cell receptor beta chain is drawn from a study of blood T cell repertoires in COVID-19. Study details: Samples taken during acute and convalescent COVID-19 were collected in the United States, Italy and Spain.

The V end was cut by 0 bases, the J end by 1 base, with 12 bases between. This CDR3 contains 16 residues. Per the germline V gene, CDR1 is SGHDN and CDR2 is FVKESK. Living in 24 US areas, the participants were between roughly 18 and 89 years of age. Cohorts were assigned according to the clinical history that participants reported. Each exposed participant met a COVID-19 case in the 2 weeks preceding study entry. Assay used: immunoSEQ multiplex PCR; TCRdb lists only in-frame clones, some missing. Seen here are a few hundred thousand clones, roughly 88% observed once, and the top ten hold approximately 1.5%.

The chain has TRBV14 and TRBJ1-1, with a possible D match to TRBD1 (5 bases). Source material: PBMCs or T cells enriched from blood (not recorded which). The TCR sequence derives from a woman in her late teens or twenties who had been exposed to COVID-19. The CDR3 sequence is CASSQETGHPNTEAFF. DNA of the CDR3: TGTGCCAGCAGCCAAGAAACTGGACATCCGAACACTGAAGCTTTCTTT.